These 32 T cell receptor beta chains were all obtained from the same sample, sequenced in a study of T cell responses to AZD1222 COVID-19 vaccine. Produced via immunoSEQ multiplex PCR; TCRdb's table is partial and in-frame only. The top ten clones hold 6% to 9% of a sample with under 100,000 clones, just over 85% of them seen once. The specimen was peripheral blood, collected on day 0 of AZD1222 vaccination. The origin of the receptors is an adult in good health.

This chain links TRBV6-2 or TRBV6-3 with TRBJ2-7; possible D gene TRBD1, 6 bases. The CDR3 is made up of 16 amino acids. Germline V gene lookup returns CDR1 MNHEY and CDR2 SVGEGT. Deletions cut 2 bases from V and 0 bases from J, with 14 bases between. CDR3 sequence reads: CASSYEGGASSYEQYF. The CDR3 DNA follows: TGTGCCAGCAGTTACGAAGGGGGAGCGAGCTCCTACGAGCAGTACTTC.

The chain couples TRBV7-9 to TRBJ1-1; weak D call: TRBD1 (5 bases). Trimming stripped 7 bases from V and 4 bases from J, with 13 bases between. The CDR3 length is 13 residues. Germline CDR1 is SEHNR and CDR2 is FQNEAQ (reference sequence). The CDR3 DNA reads TGTGCCAGCAATCCACTTGGGGCCACTGAAGCTTTCTTT. Amino acids: CASNPLGATEAFF.

This sequence joins TRBV3-1 (or the pseudogene TRBV3-2) and TRBJ2-1; a possible D gene is TRBD1 (5 bases). Trimming shortened V by 2 bases and J by 6 bases, and 14 bases separated the two germline ends. Per germline, CDR1 LGHDT and CDR2 YNNKEL (reference sequence). This CDR3 is built from 15 residues. The CDR3 coding sequence is TGTGCCAGCAGCCAATTCAGGGAACCCCCCAATGAGCAGTTCTTC. This sequence encodes CASSQFREPPNEQFF.

The chain links TRBV5-5 to TRBJ1-5; no definite D call. CDR1 and CDR2 from the germline V gene are SGHKS and YYEKEE (reference sequence). Deletions cut 4 bases from V and 3 bases from J, with 17 bases between. The length of the CDR3 is 16 residues. The CDR3 DNA follows: TGTGCCAGCAGCCCCCGTGAGCTCTGGGACAATCAGCCCCAGCATTTT. Its translation: CASSPRELWDNQPQHF.

The chain recombines TRBV4-1 with TRBJ1-5; D is ambiguous. With 0 bases removed from V and 6 bases from J, the gap between germline ends came to 6 bases. From germline, CDR1 is MGHRA and CDR2 YSYEKL. The CDR3 runs to 13 residues. This CDR3 reads CASSQDGGQPQHF. The CDR3 nucleotides are TGCGCCAGCAGCCAAGATGGAGGTCAGCCCCAGCATTTT.

This clone was counted once. The V gene is TRBV2, the J gene TRBJ2-2; D not certain. Germline V gives CDR1 SNHLY, CDR2 FYNNEI. Trimming took 3 bases from V and 1 from J, leaving 9 bases between them. The CDR3 consists of 15 residues. The CDR3 is CASSEVRGNTGELFF. In nucleotides, the CDR3 is TGTGCCAGCAGTGAGGTGCGCGGGAACACCGGGGAGCTGTTTTTT.

The chain has TRBV10-3 and TRBJ2-7; D perhaps matches TRBD2 (5 bases). V lost 6 bases and J lost 3, with 15 bases in between. Germline CDR1 and CDR2: ENHRY and SYGVKD. There are 14 residues in the CDR3. CDR3 coding DNA: TGTGCCATCAGGGGAGTGGGCCAAAACTACGAGCAGTACTTC. Protein: CAIRGVGQNYEQYF.

V and J are TRBV27 and TRBJ2-7; 8 bases line up with TRBD1. Germline values: CDR1 MNHEY, CDR2 SMNVEV (reference sequence). The CDR3 spans 15 residues. V trimming: 2 bases; J trimming: 5 bases; junction bases outside the gene matches: 8. In DNA, the CDR3 is TGTGCCAGCAGTTTAGACCCAGGGGGCGACGACGAGCAGTACTTC. Translating it yields CASSLDPGGDDEQYF.

The chain links TRBV7-2 to TRBJ1-3; D unclear. This CDR3 region has 15 residues. Germline V lookup: CDR1 SGHTA, CDR2 FQGNSA. V was clipped by 3 bases and J by 0 bases, with 9 bases between them. The CDR3 bases are TGTGCCAGCAGCTTTGAATGGGCCTCTGGAAACACCATATATTTT. Amino acid sequence: CASSFEWASGNTIYF.

The chain has TRBV6-2 or TRBV6-3 and TRBJ2-5, with 7 bases matching TRBD1. V trimming: 3 bases; J trimming: 4 bases; junction bases outside the gene matches: 11. Per the germline V gene, CDR1 is MNHEY and CDR2 is SVGEGT. The CDR3 is made up of 16 amino acids. The CDR3 protein is CASSYPLTGSRETQYF. In DNA form, the CDR3 reads TGTGCCAGCAGTTATCCCCTGACAGGGAGCCGAGAGACCCAGTACTTC.

V is TRBV29-1 and J is TRBJ2-2; D possibly corresponds to TRBD1 (6 bases). The CDR3 sequence is 13 residues long. Per germline, CDR1 SQVTM and CDR2 ANQGSEA. The V gene lost 3 bases and the J gene lost 7 bases, with 12 bases spanning the gap. The DNA of the CDR3 is TGCAGCGTTGAGCCCCAGGGGATCGGGGAGCTGTTTTTT. Protein sequence: CSVEPQGIGELFF.

In this sample, this clone turned up once. This chain connects TRBV4-1 to TRBJ2-7; D might be TRBD1 (5 bases). The V end was cut by 3 bases, the J end by 4 bases, with 16 bases between. CDR3 size: 15 residues. Germline V gives CDR1 MGHRA, CDR2 YSYEKL. In DNA form, the CDR3 reads TGCGCCAGCAGCCAGCCACAGGTGGTGGGGTACGAGCAGTACTTC. This sequence encodes CASSQPQVVGYEQYF.

This chain uses TRBV3-1 (or the pseudogene TRBV3-2) with TRBJ2-6; D is uncertain. The CDR3 sequence is 13 residues long. From germline, CDR1 is LGHDT and CDR2 YNNKEL (reference sequence). V dropped 6 bases and J dropped 0 bases, with 3 bases sitting between them. CDR3 loop: CASSYSGANVLTF. CDR3 nucleotide sequence: TGTGCCAGCAGTTACTCTGGGGCCAACGTCCTGACTTTC.

This chain uses TRBV7-9 with TRBJ1-2; no reliable D call. CDR1 and CDR2 (germline): SEHNR, FQNEAQ (reference sequence). This CDR3 has 13 residues. V lost 1 base and J 4 bases, leaving 7 bases between the germline ends. The CDR3 coding sequence is TGTGCCAGCAGCTTAGATGCCGTCTATGGCTACACCTTC. Encoded protein: CASSLDAVYGYTF.

The CDR3 nucleotides read TGTGCCAGCAGCGACGGACAGAACACCGGGGAGCTGTTTTTT. Translating it yields CASSDGQNTGELFF. This chain links TRBV9 with TRBJ2-2, with D possibly TRBD1 on 5 matching bases. The CDR3 is made up of 14 amino acids. From germline, CDR1 is SGDLS and CDR2 YYNGEE. Between the trimmed V and J ends, which lost 3 bases and 1 base, there was a span of 7 bases.

The chain joins TRBV11-3 to TRBJ2-7, with 14 positions matching TRBD2. V shed 5 bases, J shed 0 bases, and the junction held 9 bases outside the gene matches. The V gene's germline CDR1 is SGHNT and CDR2 YENEEA. The CDR3 loop spans 18 amino acids. DNA for the CDR3: TGTGCCAGCAGCGTAACCCCCGGGACTAGCGGGGGCTCCTACGAGCAGTACTTC. Translation gives CASSVTPGTSGGSYEQYF.

The genes are TRBV11-1 and TRBJ2-1; 7 bases fit TRBD1. The CDR3 loop spans 14 amino acids. The J segment lost 4 bases and the V segment lost 0 bases, leaving 0 bases of the junction unmatched. The V gene's germline CDR1 is SGHAT and CDR2 FQDESV (reference sequence). CDR3 sequence (DNA): TGTGCCAGCAGCTTAGCGGGACAGTACAATGAGCAGTTCTTC. Its translation is CASSLAGQYNEQFF.

This chain links TRBV19 with TRBJ2-1, with D possibly called TRBD1 or TRBD2 (5 bases each). Trimming shortened V by 5 bases and J by 2 bases, and 10 bases separated the two germline ends. Germline loops: CDR1 LNHDA, CDR2 SQIVND (reference sequence). The CDR3 spans 14 residues. For the CDR3, the DNA is TGTGCCAGTAGTCCGGGGCCAGCCTACAATGAGCAGTTCTTC. This encodes CASSPGPAYNEQFF. Filled out from reference TRBV19 and TRBJ2-1, the complete variable domain reads DGGITQSPKYLFRKEGQNVTLSCEQNLNHDAMYWYRQDPGQGLRLIYYSQIVNDFQKGDIAEGYSVSREKKESFPLTVTSAQKNPTAFYLCASSPGPAYNEQFFGPGTRLTVL.

This chain connects TRBV5-8 to TRBJ1-2, with 10 bases matching TRBD1. V shed 4 bases, J shed 4 bases, and the junction held 7 bases outside the gene matches. CDR1 is SGHTS, CDR2 YDEGEE, per germline. The CDR3 extends over 15 amino acids. The CDR3 nucleotides are TGTGCCAGCAGCGAAAGGACAGGGGGTCTCTATGGCTACACCTTC. Amino acid sequence: CASSERTGGLYGYTF.

The V and J genes are TRBV6-5 and TRBJ1-6, with 7 bases fitting TRBD1. J gave up 10 bases and V 6 bases, and 9 bases lay outside the gene matches. The germline gives CDR1 MNHEY, CDR2 SVGAGI. CDR3 length equals 14 residues. The CDR3 DNA is TGTGCCAGCAGCGCGCGGACAGGTTCCTCACCCCTCCACTTT. Translation gives CASSARTGSSPLHF.

The chain joins TRBV30 to TRBJ1-2; D is ambiguous. Looked up from germline, CDR1 is GTSNPN and CDR2 is SVGIG (reference sequence). The V end was cut by 0 bases, the J end by 8 bases, with 16 bases between. This CDR3 comprises 14 residues. The CDR3 bases are TGTGCCTGGAGTGTACGGCGGGGATCTCGGGGCTACACCTTC. Protein product: CAWSVRRGSRGYTF.

This chain uses TRBV30 with TRBJ2-2; D may correspond to TRBD1 or TRBD2 (6 bases each). This CDR3 is built from 14 residues. V dropped 2 bases and J dropped 4 bases, with 11 bases sitting between them. Germline V lookup: CDR1 GTSNPN, CDR2 SVGIG (reference sequence). The CDR3 bases are TGTGCCTGGAGTACAGGGAGGACCACCGGGGAGCTGTTTTTT. Translated, it gives CAWSTGRTTGELFF.

The J gene is TRBJ1-2, the V gene TRBV13; 10 bases are a match to TRBD1. The CDR3 spans 15 residues. Losses at the gene ends were 5 bases for V and 3 bases for J; bases not matched to a gene: 6. Germline CDR1 reads PRHDT; CDR2 reads FYEKMQ (reference sequence). The CDR3 loop reads CASSPGQGVDYGYTF. CDR3 DNA sequence: TGTGCCAGCAGCCCCGGACAGGGGGTGGACTATGGCTACACCTTC.

The chain uses TRBV27 and TRBJ2-7; 7 nucleotides agree with TRBD2. V trimming: 6 bases; J trimming: 5 bases; junction bases outside the gene matches: 13. This CDR3 contains 15 residues. Germline V gene lookup returns CDR1 MNHEY and CDR2 SMNVEV (reference sequence). CDR3 in DNA: TGTGCCAGCAGCCTGACTGGCGGGAGCGGCCACGAGCAGTACTTC. Its protein product is CASSLTGGSGHEQYF.

The rearrangement uses TRBV11-3 and TRBJ2-1; 8 bases fit TRBD2. Per the germline V gene, CDR1 is SGHNT and CDR2 is YENEEA. Trimming at V came to 6 bases and at J to 6 bases, leaving 7 bases not matched to a gene. The CDR3 loop spans 14 amino acids. The CDR3 region has the DNA TGTGCCAGCAGATCAGCGGGAGTACGCAATGAGCAGTTCTTC. Translation: CASRSAGVRNEQFF.

V and J are TRBV6-5 and TRBJ1-2; the D gene is possibly TRBD1 (5 bases). The CDR3 loop spans 13 amino acids. V lost 6 bases to trimming and J lost 4 bases, with 12 bases between them. From germline, CDR1 is MNHEY and CDR2 SVGAGI. Here the CDR3 DNA reads TGTGCCAGCAGGCCGGAGACAGCCTATGGCTACACCTTC. It codes for CASRPETAYGYTF.

The rearrangement joins TRBV19 to TRBJ1-2; D gene ambiguous. Germline CDR1 and CDR2: LNHDA and SQIVND (reference sequence). The V gene lost 1 base and the J gene lost 8 bases, with 20 bases spanning the gap. CDR3 length: 16 residues. Written as DNA, the CDR3 is TGTGCCAGTAGTATAGCCATCACCGGGCCCCCCGGGGGCTACACCTTC. Amino acid sequence: CASSIAITGPPGGYTF.

This chain uses TRBV11-1 with TRBJ1-1; D is ambiguous. The germline V and J ends were trimmed by 5 bases and 11 bases, with 27 bases remaining between them. The CDR3 has 16 residues. CDR1 SGHAT and CDR2 FQDESV come from the germline V gene (reference sequence). In DNA form, the CDR3 reads TGTGCCAGCAGCCGAGGGAAAGGGTGGACTGCGGAGGCCGCTTTCTTT. It encodes CASSRGKGWTAEAAFF.

The V gene is TRBV10-3, the J gene TRBJ2-2; 7 positions match TRBD1. The length of the CDR3 is 16 residues. Germline assignment: CDR1 ENHRY and CDR2 SYGVKD. Trimming at V came to 10 bases and at J to 1 base, leaving 12 bases not matched to a gene. The CDR3 is CATRTTGALNTGELFF. The CDR3 nucleotides read TGTGCCACCCGAACTACAGGGGCCCTGAACACCGGGGAGCTGTTTTTT.

The chain couples TRBV18 to TRBJ2-1, with D possibly being TRBD1 or TRBD2 (6 bases each). Germline CDR1 KGHSH, CDR2 LQKENI. V was clipped by 8 bases and J by 3 bases, with 20 bases between them. CDR3 length: 16 residues. This CDR3 reads CASRLPSGAGYNEQFF. Written as DNA, the CDR3 is TGTGCCAGCCGACTCCCCTCGGGGGCGGGCTACAATGAGCAGTTCTTC.

The CDR3 DNA follows: TGTGCCAGCAGTGAACGGGGGGCCTCCTACAATGAGCAGTTCTTC. Translated, it gives CASSERGASYNEQFF. This sequence joins TRBV2 and TRBJ2-1; a possible D gene is TRBD2 (7 bases). The CDR3 spans 15 residues. Between the trimmed V and J ends, which lost 2 bases and 0 bases, there was a span of 8 bases. Germline values: CDR1 SNHLY, CDR2 FYNNEI.

V usage is TRBV3-1 (or the pseudogene TRBV3-2) and J usage is TRBJ1-6; D is unresolved. V lost 3 bases, J lost 10 bases, and 10 bases lay in between. The CDR3 consists of 13 residues. The germline V gene encodes CDR1 LGHDT and CDR2 YNNKEL (reference sequence). DNA for the CDR3: TGTGCCAGCAGCCAGACCGACCGATCACCCCTCCACTTT. Amino acids: CASSQTDRSPLHF.